This T cell receptor gamma chain comes out of a study of gamma-delta T cells after stem cell transplantation. V gave up 4 bases and J gave up 7 bases; unmatched junction bases: 10. This CDR3 spans 17 amino acids. Germline V gene lookup returns CDR1 GITISATS and CDR2 ISYDGTV (reference sequence). Sample share makes this clone medium-sized. TCRdb re-called the RT-PCR reads via CATT. The repertoire consists of 800 or so gamma-chain clones, with around 6% occurring once and the leading ten covering around three fifths. The source is a human donor. It is not recorded whose cells these are; they may come from a transplant donor. The material sequenced was gamma-delta T cells. V usage is TRGV9 and J usage is TRGJP. The CDR3 is CALWEPQQELGKKIKVF. The DNA for the CDR3 is TGTGCCTTGTGGGAACCACAGCAGGAGTTGGGCAAAAAAATCAAGGTATTT.